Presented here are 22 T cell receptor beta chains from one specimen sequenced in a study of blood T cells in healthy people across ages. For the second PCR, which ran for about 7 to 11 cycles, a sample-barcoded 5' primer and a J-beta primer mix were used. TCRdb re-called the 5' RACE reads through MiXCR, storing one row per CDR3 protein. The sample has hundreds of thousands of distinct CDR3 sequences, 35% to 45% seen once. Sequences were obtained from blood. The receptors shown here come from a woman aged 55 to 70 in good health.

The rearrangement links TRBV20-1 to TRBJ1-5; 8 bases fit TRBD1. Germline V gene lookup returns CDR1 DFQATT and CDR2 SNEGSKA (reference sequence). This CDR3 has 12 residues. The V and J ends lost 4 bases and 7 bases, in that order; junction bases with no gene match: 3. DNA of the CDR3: TGCAGTGCTACAGGGGGCAGCCAGCCCCAGCATTTT. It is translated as CSATGGSQPQHF.

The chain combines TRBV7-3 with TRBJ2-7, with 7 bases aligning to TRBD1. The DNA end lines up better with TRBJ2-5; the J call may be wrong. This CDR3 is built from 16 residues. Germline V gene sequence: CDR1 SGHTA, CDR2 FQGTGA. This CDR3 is CASSLKQGIGRETQYF. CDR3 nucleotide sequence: TGTGCCAGCAGCTTAAAACAGGGGATCGGTCGTGAGACCCAGTACTTC.

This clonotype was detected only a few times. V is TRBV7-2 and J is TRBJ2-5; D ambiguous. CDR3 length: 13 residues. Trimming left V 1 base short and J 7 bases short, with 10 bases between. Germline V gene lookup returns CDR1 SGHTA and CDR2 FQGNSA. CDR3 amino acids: CASSLESQSTQYF. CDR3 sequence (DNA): TGTGCCAGCAGCTTAGAGAGCCAGTCGACCCAGTACTTC.

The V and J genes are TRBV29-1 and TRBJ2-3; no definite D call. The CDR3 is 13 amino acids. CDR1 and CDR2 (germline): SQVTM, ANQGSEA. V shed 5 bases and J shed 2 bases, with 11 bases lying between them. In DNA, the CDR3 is TGCAGCGTTTTGGCGGAAAACACAGATACGCAGTATTTT. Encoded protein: CSVLAENTDTQYF.

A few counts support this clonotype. CDR3 in amino acids: CAWHAPGGWTEAFF. The CDR3 nucleotides are TGTGCCTGGCACGCCCCAGGGGGCTGGACTGAAGCTTTCTTT. This chain connects TRBV30 to TRBJ1-1; TRBD1 agrees at 8 bases. V gave up 5 bases and J gave up 5 bases; unmatched junction bases: 10. The CDR3 length is 14 residues. Looked up from germline, CDR1 is GTSNPN and CDR2 is SVGIG (reference sequence).

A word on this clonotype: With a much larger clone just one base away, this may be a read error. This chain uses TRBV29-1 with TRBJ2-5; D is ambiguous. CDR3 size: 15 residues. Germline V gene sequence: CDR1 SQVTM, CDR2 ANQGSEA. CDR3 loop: CSVERSGFYQETRYF. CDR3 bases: TGCAGCGTTGAGCGGTCGGGTTTCTACCAAGAGACCCGGTACTTC. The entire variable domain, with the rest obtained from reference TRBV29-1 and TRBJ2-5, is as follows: SAVISQKPSRDICQRGTSLTIQCQVDSQVTMMFWYRQQPGQSLTLIATANQGSEATYESGFVIDKFPISRPNLTFSTLTVSNMSPEDSSIYLCSVERSGFYQETRYFGPGTRLLVL.

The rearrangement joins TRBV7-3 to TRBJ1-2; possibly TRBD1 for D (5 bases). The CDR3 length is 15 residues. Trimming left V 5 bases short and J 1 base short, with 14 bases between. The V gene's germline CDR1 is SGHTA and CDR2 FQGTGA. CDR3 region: CASSPTGTDNYGYTF. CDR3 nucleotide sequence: TGTGCCAGCAGCCCAACCGGGACGGATAACTATGGCTACACCTTC.

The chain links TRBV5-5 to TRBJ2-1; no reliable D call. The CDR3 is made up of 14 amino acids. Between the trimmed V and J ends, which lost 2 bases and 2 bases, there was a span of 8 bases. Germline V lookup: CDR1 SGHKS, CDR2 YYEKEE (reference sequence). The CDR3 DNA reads TGTGCCAGCAGCTTTGCACACGCCTACAATGAGCAGTTCTTC. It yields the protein CASSFAHAYNEQFF.

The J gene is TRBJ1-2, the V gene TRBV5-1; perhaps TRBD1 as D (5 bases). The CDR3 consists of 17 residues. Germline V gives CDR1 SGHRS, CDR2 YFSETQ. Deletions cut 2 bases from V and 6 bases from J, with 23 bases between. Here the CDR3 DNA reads TGCGCCAGCAGCTTTGAAGCGGGACCCCTCATAGGAAATGGCTACACCTTC. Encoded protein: CASSFEAGPLIGNGYTF.

CDR3 protein: CASSQVTGKSYNEQFF. CDR3 coding DNA: TGTGCCAGCAGCCAAGTGACAGGGAAGTCCTACAATGAGCAGTTCTTC. This rearrangement joins TRBV14 to TRBJ2-1; 7 nucleotides line up with TRBD1. From germline, CDR1 is SGHDN and CDR2 FVKESK. Trimming at V came to 1 base and at J to 1 base, leaving 4 bases not matched to a gene. The CDR3 runs 16 residues.

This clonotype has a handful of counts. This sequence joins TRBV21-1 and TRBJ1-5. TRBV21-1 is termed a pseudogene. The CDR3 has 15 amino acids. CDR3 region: CASSKLVSGNQPQHF. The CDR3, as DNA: TGTGCCAGCAGCAAACTGGTGTCTGGCAATCAGCCCCAGCATTTT.

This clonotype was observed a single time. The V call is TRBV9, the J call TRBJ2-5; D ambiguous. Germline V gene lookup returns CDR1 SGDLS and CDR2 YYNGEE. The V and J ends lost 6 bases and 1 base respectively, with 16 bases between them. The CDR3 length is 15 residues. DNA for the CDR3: TGTGCCAGCAACATTAATGGGGTACCCCAAGAGACCCAGTACTTC. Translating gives CASNINGVPQETQYF.

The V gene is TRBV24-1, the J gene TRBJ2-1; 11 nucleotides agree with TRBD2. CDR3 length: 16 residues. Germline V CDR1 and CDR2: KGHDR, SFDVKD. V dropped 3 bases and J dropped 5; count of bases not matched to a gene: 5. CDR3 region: CATSDTPTSGDNEQFF. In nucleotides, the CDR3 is TGTGCCACCAGTGATACCCCGACTAGCGGGGACAATGAGCAGTTCTTC.

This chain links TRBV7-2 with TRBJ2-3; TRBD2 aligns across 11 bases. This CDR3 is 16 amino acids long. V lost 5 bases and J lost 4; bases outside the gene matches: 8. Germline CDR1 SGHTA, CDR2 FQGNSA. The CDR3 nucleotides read TGTGCCAGCAGCCCCACTAGCGGGAGTGGAGCAGATACGCAGTATTTT. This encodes CASSPTSGSGADTQYF.

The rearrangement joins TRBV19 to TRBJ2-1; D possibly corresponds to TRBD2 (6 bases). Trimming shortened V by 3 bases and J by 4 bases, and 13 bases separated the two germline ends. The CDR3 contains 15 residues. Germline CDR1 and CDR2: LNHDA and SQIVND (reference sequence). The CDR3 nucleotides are TGTGCCAGTAGTATGAAGGAGGGCCGGTACAATGAGCAGTTCTTC. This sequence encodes CASSMKEGRYNEQFF. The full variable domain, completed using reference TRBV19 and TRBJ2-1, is DGGITQSPKYLFRKEGQNVTLSCEQNLNHDAMYWYRQDPGQGLRLIYYSQIVNDFQKGDIAEGYSVSREKKESFPLTVTSAQKNPTAFYLCASSMKEGRYNEQFFGPGTRLTVL.

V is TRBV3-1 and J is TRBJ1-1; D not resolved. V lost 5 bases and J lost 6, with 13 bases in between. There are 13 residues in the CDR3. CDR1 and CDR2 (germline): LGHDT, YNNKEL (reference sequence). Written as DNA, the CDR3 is TGTGCCAGCAGCAGCGGGTTGATTCCTGAAGCTTTCTTT. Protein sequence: CASSSGLIPEAFF.

CDR3 loop: CSVEEGRTYEQYF. For the CDR3, the DNA is TGCAGCGTTGAAGAGGGCAGAACCTACGAGCAGTACTTC. This chain uses TRBV29-1 with TRBJ2-4; D is unresolved. The J call is uncertain, as TRBJ2-7 better fits the DNA end. This CDR3 is 13 amino acids long. Germline CDR1 is SQVTM and CDR2 is ANQGSEA.

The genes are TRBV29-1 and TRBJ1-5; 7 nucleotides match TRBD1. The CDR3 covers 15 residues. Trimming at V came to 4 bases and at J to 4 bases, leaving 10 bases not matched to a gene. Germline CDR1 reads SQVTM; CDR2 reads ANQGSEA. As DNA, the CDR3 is TGCAGCGTTGTGACAGGGACCGAAACGAATCAGCCCCAGCATTTT. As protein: CSVVTGTETNQPQHF.

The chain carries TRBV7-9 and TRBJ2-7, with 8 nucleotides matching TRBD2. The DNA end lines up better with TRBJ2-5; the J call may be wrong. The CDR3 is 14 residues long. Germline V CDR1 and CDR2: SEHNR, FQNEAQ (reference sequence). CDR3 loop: CASSLSGGRETQYF. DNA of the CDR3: TGTGCCAGCAGCTTATCGGGGGGGCGGGAGACCCAGTACTTC.

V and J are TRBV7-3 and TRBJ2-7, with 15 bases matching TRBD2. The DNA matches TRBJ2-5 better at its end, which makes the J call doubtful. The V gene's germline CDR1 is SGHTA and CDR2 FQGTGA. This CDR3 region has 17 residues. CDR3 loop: CASSLRTSGGARETQYF. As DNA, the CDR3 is TGTGCCAGCAGCCTCAGGACTAGCGGGGGGGCGCGGGAGACCCAGTACTTC.

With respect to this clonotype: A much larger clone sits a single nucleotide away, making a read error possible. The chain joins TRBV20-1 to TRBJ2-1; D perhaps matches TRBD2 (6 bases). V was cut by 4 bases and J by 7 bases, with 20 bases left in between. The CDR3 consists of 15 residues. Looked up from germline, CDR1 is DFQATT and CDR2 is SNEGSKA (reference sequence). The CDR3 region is CSANPDYTLSNEQFF. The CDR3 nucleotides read TGCAGTGCTAACCCGGACTACACACTCTCAAATGAGCAGTTCTTC.

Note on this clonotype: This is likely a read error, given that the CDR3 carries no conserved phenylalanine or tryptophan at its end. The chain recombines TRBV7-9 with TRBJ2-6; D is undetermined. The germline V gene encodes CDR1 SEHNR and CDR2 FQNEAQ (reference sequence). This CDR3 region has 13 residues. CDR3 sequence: CASSGTGVNVLTV. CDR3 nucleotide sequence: TGTGCCAGCAGCGGCACTGGGGTCAACGTCCTGACTGTC.